The rows below give T cell receptor beta chains drawn from one sample of a study of CD8 T cells in ankylosing spondylitis. TCRdb reprocessed the 5' RACE reads via MiXCR and lists one record per CDR3 protein. The sample consists of a few hundred thousand distinct CDR3 sequences, under 25% of them appearing once. Sequenced material: blood, either unsorted or a sorted T cell fraction (not recorded which). Receptor source: a male donor with ankylosing spondylitis. Both conserved end residues are trimmed from each CDR3. The order of the fields is J gene, D gene, V gene, CDR3 protein. D genes are given only for firm matches.

TRBJ1-3,NA,TRBV12-3/TRBV12-4,ASILQGSGNTIY
TRBJ2-1,NA,TRBV28,ASSPLGGDFSYNEQF
TRBJ1-1,TRBD1,TRBV15,ATSRITGVGPEAF
TRBJ2-3,NA,TRBV10-1,ASSDPTRATDTQY
TRBJ1-4,NA,TRBV27,ASSPSREEEKLF
TRBJ2-7,NA,TRBV20-1,SASGAVDYEQY
TRBJ1-4,NA,TRBV3-1,ASSQLAAGEKLF
TRBJ2-1,TRBD2,TRBV7-9,ASSLTWTSGKGQF
TRBJ2-7,NA,TRBV18,ASSPLPRAHEQY
TRBJ1-1,NA,TRBV29-1,SVEGAVSEAF
TRBJ2-1,TRBD2,TRBV7-9,ASSLEGGLAGGTEQF
TRBJ2-7,NA,TRBV7-2,ASSQTRFYEQY
TRBJ2-2,NA,TRBV6-1,ASRFQGTGELF
TRBJ2-2,NA,TRBV19,ASSIAYIANTGELF
TRBJ2-3,NA,TRBV5-1,ASRTGRAGTDTQY
TRBJ2-1,NA,TRBV20-1,SARDSRVVGGRNEQF
TRBJ1-1,NA,TRBV5-1,ASSLAGRLNTEAF
TRBJ2-5,NA,TRBV7-9,ASSLAQGLPH
TRBJ1-3,NA,TRBV7-2,ASSLGFIRNTIY
TRBJ2-1,TRBD2,TRBV5-1,ASSFSGPEPRSYNEQF
TRBJ2-5,TRBD1,TRBV29-1,SVARQGQETQY
TRBJ1-1,TRBD1,TRBV7-3,ASSPRNRGTDTEAF
TRBJ2-3,NA,TRBV30,AWGWGLQGDTQY
TRBJ2-7,TRBD2,TRBV27,ASSTERDPKTDEQY